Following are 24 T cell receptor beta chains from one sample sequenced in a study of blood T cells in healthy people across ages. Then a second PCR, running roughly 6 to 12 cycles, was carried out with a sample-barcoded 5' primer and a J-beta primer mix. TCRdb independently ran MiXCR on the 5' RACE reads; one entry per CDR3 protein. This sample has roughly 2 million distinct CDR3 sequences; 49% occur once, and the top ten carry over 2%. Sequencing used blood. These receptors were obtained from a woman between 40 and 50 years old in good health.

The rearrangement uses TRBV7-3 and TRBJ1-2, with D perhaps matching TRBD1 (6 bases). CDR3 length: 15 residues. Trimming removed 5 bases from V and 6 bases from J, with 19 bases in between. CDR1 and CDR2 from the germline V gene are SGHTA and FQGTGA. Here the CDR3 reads CASSQGGPGLHGYTF. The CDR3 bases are TGTGCCAGCAGCCAAGGGGGACCAGGCCTCCATGGCTACACCTTC.

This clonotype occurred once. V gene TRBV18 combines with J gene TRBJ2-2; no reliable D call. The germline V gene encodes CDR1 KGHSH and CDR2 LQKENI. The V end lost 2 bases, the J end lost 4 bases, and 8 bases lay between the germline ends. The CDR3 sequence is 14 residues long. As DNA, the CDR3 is TGTGCCAGCTCACCAACCAGGAGCACCGGGGAGCTGTTTTTT. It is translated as CASSPTRSTGELFF.

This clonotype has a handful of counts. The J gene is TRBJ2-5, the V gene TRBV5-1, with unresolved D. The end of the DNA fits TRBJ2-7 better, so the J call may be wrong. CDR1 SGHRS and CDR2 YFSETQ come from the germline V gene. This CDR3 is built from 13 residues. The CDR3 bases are TGCGCCAGCAGCTTGCTGGGCCCTGGCGAGCAGTACTTC. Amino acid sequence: CASSLLGPGEQYF.

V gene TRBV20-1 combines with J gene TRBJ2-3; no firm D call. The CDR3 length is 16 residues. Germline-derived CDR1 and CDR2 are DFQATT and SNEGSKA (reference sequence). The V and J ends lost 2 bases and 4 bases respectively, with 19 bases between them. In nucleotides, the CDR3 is TGCAGTGCTAGACTGAACCGCGTCCAAGGCGCAGATACGCAGTATTTT. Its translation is CSARLNRVQGADTQYF.

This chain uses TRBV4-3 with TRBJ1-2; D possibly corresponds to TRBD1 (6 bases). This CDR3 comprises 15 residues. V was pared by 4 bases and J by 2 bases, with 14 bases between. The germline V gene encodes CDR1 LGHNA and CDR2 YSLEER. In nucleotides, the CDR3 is TGCGCCAGCAGCCGGGTGGCACAGGGCAACTATGGCTACACCTTC. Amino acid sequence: CASSRVAQGNYGYTF.

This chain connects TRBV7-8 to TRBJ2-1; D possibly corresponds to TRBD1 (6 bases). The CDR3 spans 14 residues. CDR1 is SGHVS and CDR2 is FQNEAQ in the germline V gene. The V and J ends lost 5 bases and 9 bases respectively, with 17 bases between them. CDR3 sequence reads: CASSPRTAFSEQFF. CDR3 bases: TGTGCCAGCAGCCCCCGGACAGCTTTCAGTGAGCAGTTCTTC.

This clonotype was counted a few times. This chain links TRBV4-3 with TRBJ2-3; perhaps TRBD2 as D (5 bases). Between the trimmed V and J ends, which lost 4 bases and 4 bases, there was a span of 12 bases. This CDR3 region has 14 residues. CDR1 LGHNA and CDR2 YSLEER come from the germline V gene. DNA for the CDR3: TGCGCCAGCAGCCGAGGGTTACCGGCAGATACGCAGTATTTT. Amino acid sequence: CASSRGLPADTQYF.

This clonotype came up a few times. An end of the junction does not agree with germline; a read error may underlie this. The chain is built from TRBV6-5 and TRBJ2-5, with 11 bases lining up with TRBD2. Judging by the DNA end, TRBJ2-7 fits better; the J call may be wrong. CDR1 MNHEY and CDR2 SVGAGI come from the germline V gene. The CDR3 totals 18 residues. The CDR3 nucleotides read TGCGCCAGCAGTGACTCCTTACTAGCGGGGGATCTCGGAGACGAGCAGTACTTC. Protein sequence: CASSDSLLAGDLGDEQYF.

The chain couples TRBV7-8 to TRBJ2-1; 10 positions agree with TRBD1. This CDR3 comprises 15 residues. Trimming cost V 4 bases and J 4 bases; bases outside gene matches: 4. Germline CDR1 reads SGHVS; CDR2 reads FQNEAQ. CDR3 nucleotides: TGTGCCAGCAGCTCAACGGACAGGGGGTACAATGAGCAGTTCTTC. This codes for CASSSTDRGYNEQFF.

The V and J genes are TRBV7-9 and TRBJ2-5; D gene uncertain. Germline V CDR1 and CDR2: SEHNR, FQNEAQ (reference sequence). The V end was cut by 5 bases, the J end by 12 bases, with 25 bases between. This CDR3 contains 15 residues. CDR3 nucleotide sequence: TGTGCCAGCAGCCCTGGGTCGATCCAACTCGGGTCCGAGTACTTC. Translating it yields CASSPGSIQLGSEYF. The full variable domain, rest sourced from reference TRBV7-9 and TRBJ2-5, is DTGVSQNPRHKITKRGQNVTFRCDPISEHNRLYWYRQTLGQGPEFLTYFQNEAQLEKSRLLSDRFSAERPKGSFSTLEIQRTEQGDSAMYLCASSPGSIQLGSEYFGPGTRLLVL.

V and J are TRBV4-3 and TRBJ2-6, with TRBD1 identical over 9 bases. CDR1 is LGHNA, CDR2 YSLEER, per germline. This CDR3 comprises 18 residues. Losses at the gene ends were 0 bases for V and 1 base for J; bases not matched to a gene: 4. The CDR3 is CASSQDFGQGSGANVLTF. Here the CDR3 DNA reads TGCGCCAGCAGCCAAGATTTTGGACAGGGGTCTGGGGCCAACGTCCTGACTTTC.

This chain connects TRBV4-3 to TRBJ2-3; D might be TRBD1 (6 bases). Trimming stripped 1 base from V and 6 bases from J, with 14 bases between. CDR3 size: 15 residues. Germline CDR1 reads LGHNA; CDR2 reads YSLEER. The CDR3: CASSQVAPGADTQYF. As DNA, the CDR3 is TGCGCCAGCAGCCAAGTCGCGCCAGGGGCCGATACGCAGTATTTT.

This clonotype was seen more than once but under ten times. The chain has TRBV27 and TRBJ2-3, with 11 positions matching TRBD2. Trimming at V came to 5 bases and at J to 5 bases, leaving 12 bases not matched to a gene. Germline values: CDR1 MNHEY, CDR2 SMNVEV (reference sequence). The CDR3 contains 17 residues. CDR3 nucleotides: TGTGCCAGCAGTCCAACTCCTAGCGGGGGGCGGGGAGATACGCAGTATTTT. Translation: CASSPTPSGGRGDTQYF.

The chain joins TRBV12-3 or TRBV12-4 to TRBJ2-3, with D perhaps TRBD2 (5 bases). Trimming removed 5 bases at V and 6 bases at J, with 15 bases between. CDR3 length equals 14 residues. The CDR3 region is CASSVGLARDTQYF. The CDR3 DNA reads TGTGCCAGCAGTGTTGGGCTAGCCCGGGATACGCAGTATTTT.

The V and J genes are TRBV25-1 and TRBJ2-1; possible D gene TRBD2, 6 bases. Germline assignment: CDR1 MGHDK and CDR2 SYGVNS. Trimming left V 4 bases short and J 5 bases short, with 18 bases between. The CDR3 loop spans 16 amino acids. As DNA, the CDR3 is TGTGCCAGCAGTGTTCCAACGGGGGAGCCAAACAATGAGCAGTTCTTC. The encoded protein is CASSVPTGEPNNEQFF.

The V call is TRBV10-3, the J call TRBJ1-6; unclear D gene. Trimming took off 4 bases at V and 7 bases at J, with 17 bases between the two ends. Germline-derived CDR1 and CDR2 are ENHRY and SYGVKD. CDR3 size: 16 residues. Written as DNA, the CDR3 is TGTGCCATCAGTGCTACAGCTCGGGCTTCGAATTCACCCCTCCACTTT. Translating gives CAISATARASNSPLHF.

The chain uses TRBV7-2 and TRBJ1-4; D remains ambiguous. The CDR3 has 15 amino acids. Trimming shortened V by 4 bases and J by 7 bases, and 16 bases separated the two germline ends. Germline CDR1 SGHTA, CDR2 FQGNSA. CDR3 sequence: CASSSGPRAGEKLFF. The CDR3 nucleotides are TGTGCCAGCAGCTCTGGGCCCCGGGCTGGTGAAAAACTGTTTTTT. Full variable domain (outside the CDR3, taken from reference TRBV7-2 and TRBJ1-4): GAGVSQSPSNKVTEKGKDVELRCDPISGHTALYWYRQSLGQGLEFLIYFQGNSAPDKSGLPSDRFSAERTGGSVSTLTIQRTQQEDSAVYLCASSSGPRAGEKLFFGSGTQLSVL.

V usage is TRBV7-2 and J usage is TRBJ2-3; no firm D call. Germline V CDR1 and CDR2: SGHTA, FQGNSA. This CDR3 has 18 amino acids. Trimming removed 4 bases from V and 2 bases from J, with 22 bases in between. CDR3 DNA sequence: TGTGCCAGCAGCTCGCCCTCAGGCAGGTCATCATCCACAGATACGCAGTATTTT. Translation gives CASSSPSGRSSSTDTQYF.

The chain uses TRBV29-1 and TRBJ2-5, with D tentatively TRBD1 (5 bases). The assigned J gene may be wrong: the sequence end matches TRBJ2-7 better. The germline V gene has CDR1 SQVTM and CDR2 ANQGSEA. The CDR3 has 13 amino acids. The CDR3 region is CSVGATVDYEQYF. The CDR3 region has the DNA TGCAGCGTTGGGGCGACAGTTGATTACGAGCAGTACTTC.

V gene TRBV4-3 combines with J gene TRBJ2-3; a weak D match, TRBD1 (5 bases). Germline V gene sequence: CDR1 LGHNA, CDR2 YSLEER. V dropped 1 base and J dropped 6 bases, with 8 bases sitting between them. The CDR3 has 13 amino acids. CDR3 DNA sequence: TGCGCCAGCAGCCAAGCGTACAGGGATACGCAGTATTTT. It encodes CASSQAYRDTQYF.

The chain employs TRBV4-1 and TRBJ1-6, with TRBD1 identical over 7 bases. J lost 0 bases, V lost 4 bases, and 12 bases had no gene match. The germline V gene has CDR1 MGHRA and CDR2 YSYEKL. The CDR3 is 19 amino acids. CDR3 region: CASSPVQGSTRSYNSPLHF. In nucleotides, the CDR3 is TGCGCCAGCAGCCCAGTACAGGGGTCGACTCGCTCCTATAATTCACCCCTCCACTTT.

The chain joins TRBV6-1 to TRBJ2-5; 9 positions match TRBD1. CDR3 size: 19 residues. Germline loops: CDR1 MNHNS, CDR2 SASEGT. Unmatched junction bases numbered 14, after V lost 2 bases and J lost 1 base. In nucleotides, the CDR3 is TGTGCCAGCAGTGAATGGGCCGGGACAGGGCTCGGGGCCCAAGAGACCCAGTACTTC. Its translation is CASSEWAGTGLGAQETQYF.

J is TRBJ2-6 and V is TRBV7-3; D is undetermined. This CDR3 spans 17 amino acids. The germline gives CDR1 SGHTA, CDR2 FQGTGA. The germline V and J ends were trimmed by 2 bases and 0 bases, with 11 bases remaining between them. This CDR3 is CASSLVPLSSGANVLTF. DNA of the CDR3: TGTGCCAGCAGCTTAGTCCCCCTCAGCTCTGGGGCCAACGTCCTGACTTTC.

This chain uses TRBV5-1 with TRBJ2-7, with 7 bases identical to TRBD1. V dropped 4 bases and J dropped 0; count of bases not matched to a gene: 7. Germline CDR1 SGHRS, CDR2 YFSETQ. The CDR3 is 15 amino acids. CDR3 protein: CASSTQGSFSYEQYF. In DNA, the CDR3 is TGCGCCAGCAGCACACAGGGGTCCTTCTCCTACGAGCAGTACTTC.